Listed here is a single T cell receptor (beta chain). Its antigen is currently unknown. Some clones are missing from TCRdb's copy, which holds only in-frame ones; the method was immunoSEQ multiplex PCR. This sample has about 1.5 million clones, with about 98% found just once. CDR3 length: 17 amino acids. Germline V gene lookup returns CDR1 SGHRS and CDR2 YFSETQ. V was clipped by 0 bases and J by 1 base, with 11 bases between them. This entry comes from a study of shared clonotypes between healthy human individuals. Study-wide results and limits: Tissue TCR repertoires likely differ from these blood-only repertoires.

Splitting of CD4+ cells produced CD45RA+ naive and CD45RA-negative memory subsets. The specimen was naive CD4+ T cells sorted from blood. Subset defined: CD45RA+ positively selected. This clonotype originated in a man aged 30-40 years in good health. V and J are TRBV5-1 and TRBJ2-6, with D maybe TRBD1 (5 bases). The CDR3: CASSLVPQGSGANVLTF. The CDR3 DNA reads as TGCGCCAGCAGCTTGGTCCCGCAGGGTTCTGGGGCCAACGTCCTGACTTTC.